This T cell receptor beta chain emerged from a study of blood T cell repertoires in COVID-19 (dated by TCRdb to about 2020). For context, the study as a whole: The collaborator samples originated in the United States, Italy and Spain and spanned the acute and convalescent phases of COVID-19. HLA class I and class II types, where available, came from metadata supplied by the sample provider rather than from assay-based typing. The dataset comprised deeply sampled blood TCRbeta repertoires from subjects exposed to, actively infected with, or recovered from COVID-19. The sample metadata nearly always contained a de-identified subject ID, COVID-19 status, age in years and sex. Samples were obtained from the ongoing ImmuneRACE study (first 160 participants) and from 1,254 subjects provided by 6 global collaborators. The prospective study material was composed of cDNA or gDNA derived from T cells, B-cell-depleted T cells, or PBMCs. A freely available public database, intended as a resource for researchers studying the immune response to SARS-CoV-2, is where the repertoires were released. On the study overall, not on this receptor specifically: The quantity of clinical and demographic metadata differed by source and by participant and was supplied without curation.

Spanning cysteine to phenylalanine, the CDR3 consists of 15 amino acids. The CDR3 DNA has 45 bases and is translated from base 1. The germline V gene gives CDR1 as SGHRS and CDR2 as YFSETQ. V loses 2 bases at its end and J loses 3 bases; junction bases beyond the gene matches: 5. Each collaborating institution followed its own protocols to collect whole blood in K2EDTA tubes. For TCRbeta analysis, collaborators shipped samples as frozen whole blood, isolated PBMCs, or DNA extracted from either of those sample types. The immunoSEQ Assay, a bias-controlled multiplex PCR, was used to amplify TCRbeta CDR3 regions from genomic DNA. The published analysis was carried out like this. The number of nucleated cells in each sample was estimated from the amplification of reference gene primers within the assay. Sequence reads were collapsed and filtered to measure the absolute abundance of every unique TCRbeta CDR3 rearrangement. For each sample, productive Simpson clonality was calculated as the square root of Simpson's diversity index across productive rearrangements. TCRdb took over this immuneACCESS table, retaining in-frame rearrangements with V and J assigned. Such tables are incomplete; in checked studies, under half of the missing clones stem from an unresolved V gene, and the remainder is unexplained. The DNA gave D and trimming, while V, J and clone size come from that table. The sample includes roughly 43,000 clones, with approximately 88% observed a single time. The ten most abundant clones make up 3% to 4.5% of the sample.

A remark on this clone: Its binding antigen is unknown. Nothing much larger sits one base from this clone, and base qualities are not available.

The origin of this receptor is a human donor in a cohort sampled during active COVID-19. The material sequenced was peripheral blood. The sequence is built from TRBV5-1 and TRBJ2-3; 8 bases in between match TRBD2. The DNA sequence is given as TGCGCCAGCAGCTTACTAGCGGAGAGAACAGATACGCAGTATTTT. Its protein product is CASSLLAERTDTQYF. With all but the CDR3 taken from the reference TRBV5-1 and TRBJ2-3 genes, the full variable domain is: KAGVTQTPRYLIKTRGQQVTLSCSPISGHRSVSWYQQTPGQGLQFLFEYFSETQRNKGNFPGRFSGRQFSNSRSEMNVSTLELGDSALYLCASSLLAERTDTQYFGPGTRLTVL.